This TCR beta chain came from a study of T cells expressing NK-cell markers. For the study at large: Beta-chain profiling covered CD3+CD56+NKG2C+, CD3+CD56+NKG2C- and CD3+CD56-NKG2C+ sorted subsets. Study findings and constraints: A few donors' CD3+CD56-NKG2C+ cells were dominated by the same clonotypes.

Note on this clonotype: Its antigen is unknown.

This CDR3 region has 17 residues. CDR1 is SGHRS, CDR2 YFSETQ, per germline. Reanalyzing the 5' RACE reads, TCRdb keeps one entry per CDR3 protein, without DNA. The ten top clones account for about a fifth, within a sample of under 200,000 distinct CDR3 sequences. The clonotype originates from a woman aged 18-69 years in good health. What was sequenced was blood T cells: a sorted CD56 or NKG2C T cell subset, CD4+ or CD8+ T cells, or bulk PBMC T cells (not recorded which). The chain has TRBV5-1 and TRBJ1-4; TCRdb's D call, TRBD1, is unchecked because there is no DNA. The CDR3 reads CASSPGTRELLNEKLFF. Based on the CDR3 plus reference TRBV5-1 and TRBJ1-4, the full variable domain is KAGVTQTPRYLIKTRGQQVTLSCSPISGHRSVSWYQQTPGQGLQFLFEYFSETQRNKGNFPGRFSGRQFSNSRSEMNVSTLELGDSALYLCASSPGTRELLNEKLFFGSGTQLSVL.